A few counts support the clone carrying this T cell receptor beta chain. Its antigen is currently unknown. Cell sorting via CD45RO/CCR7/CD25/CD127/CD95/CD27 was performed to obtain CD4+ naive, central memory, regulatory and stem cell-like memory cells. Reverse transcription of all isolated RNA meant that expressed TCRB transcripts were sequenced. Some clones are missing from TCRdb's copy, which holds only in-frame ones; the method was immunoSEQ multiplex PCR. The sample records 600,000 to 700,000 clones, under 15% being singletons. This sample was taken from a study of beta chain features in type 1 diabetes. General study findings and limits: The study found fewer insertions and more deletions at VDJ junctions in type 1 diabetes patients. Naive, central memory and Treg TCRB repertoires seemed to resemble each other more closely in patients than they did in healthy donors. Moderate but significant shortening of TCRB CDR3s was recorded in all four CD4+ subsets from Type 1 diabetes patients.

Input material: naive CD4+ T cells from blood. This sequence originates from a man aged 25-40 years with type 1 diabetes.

This CDR3 reads CASSLTGTDRYEQYF. For the CDR3, the DNA is TGTGCCAGCTCACTTACCGGGACAGATAGATACGAGCAGTACTTC. This rearrangement joins TRBV18 to TRBJ2-7; TRBD1 aligns across 7 bases. The CDR3 sequence is 15 residues long. V trimming: 4 bases; J trimming: 4 bases; junction bases outside the gene matches: 10. Germline values: CDR1 KGHSH, CDR2 LQKENI.